This T cell receptor (beta chain) emerged from a study of shared clonotypes between healthy human individuals. Regarding the study as a whole: Investigators expected sequencing depth to affect clonotype sharing among donors.

This clone was seen more than once but under ten times. The antigen is undetermined. V was pared by 5 bases and J by 3 bases, with 7 bases between. Germline assignment: CDR1 MNHNS and CDR2 SASEGT. CDR3 length equals 12 residues. Profiled with immunoSEQ multiplex PCR; TCRdb holds only in-frame clones, not every one. The data contain roughly 2,500,000 clones, roughly 93% of them singletons. Material: naive CD4+ T cells from PBMCs. The subset here: CD45RA+ positively selected. The chain is built from TRBV6-1 and TRBJ1-1; D is ambiguous. The sequence was collected from a man between 18 and 29 years old in good health. Some clones in this sample may be carry-over from other donors' samples. Written as DNA, the CDR3 is TGTGCCAGCAGTCCAGTCTACACTGAAGCTTTCTTT. It yields the protein CASSPVYTEAFF.